This T cell receptor beta chain was captured by sequencing in a study of regulatory T cells in long-lasting Graves disease (dated by TCRdb to the early 2020s). Regarding the complete study: Newly diagnosed Graves' disease patients had taken antithyroid drugs for less than 3 months. Peripheral blood TCR sequencing and RNA sequencing compared persistent Graves' disease patients with newly diagnosed Graves' disease patients. The study was registered as a clinical trial and conducted in China. A total of roughly 35 samples underwent TCR sequencing: about 13 from persistent and approximately 20 from newly diagnosed Graves' disease patients. Results and caveats for the whole study, not just this receptor: Only the TCR beta chain was sequenced and analyzed. Peripheral blood alone was examined, since thyroid tissue, which constituted the primary lesion, could not be accessed. Compared with newly diagnosed patients, persistent Graves' disease patients had lower TCR Shannon entropy and fewer highly expanded clones, which suggests clonal expansion. The small sample size was acknowledged by the authors as a limitation that may reduce accuracy. More public clonotypes were shared among persistent patients (over 2,500) than among newly diagnosed patients (over 900).

The library was produced with multiplex PCR. Instrument used: Illumina HiSeq 4000. TCR beta libraries were built with iRepertoire HTBI primers and Arm-PCR amplification of CDR3 regions. PCR products were gel purified before sequencing. The original pipeline was this. A total of roughly 67 TRBV and some 15 TRBJ segments were identified across samples and were used for gene usage analysis of CDR3 amino acid clonotypes. COPE and FqMerger were used to merge filtered high-quality paired reads into contigs. BLAST was used to align contigs to the IMGT TRBV, TRBD and TRBJ reference genes, and CDR3 was defined following IMGT. Any clonotype with a frequency above 0.1% was classified as a highly expanded clone. Shannon entropy was used to measure repertoire diversity, and the Gini coefficient was used to measure V-J evenness. A clonotype was considered public if more than one individual shared it. TCRdb reworked the public reads: Q25 trimming with fastp, MiXCR clone assembly, productive beta chains retained. Under each unique CDR3 protein, matching rows form one entry showing the most common genes and DNA. TCRdb's processing, not the authors' own work, is the source of the V and J calls. The sample yields hundreds of thousands of distinct CDR3 sequences; 15% to 20% were counted once. The ten most abundant clones make up around 19% of the sample.

Concerning this clonotype: There is no known antigen for this receptor. No base-level quality is on record; no much larger clone is a single base apart.

This sample's time point label indicates: newly diagnosed GD, antithyroid drugs for less than 3 months. For both TCR sequencing and RNA sequencing, RNA was extracted from PBMCs in TRIzol. Graves' disease was diagnosed according to American Thyroid Association guidelines. Patients were recruited from an endocrinology department in Xi'an, China. Each patient gave roughly 8.4 milliliters of peripheral blood, collected in an EDTA anticoagulant tube. PBMCs were isolated by Ficoll Paque Plus density gradient separation without further T cell sorting. RNA quality was checked with an Agilent 2100 Bioanalyzer and agarose gel, and concentration with a NanoDrop 2000. The same data also contributed to another study, on T cells in Graves' hyperthyroidism and ophthalmopathy. Per the second study: Stable Graves' hyperthyroidism was defined as no progression to ophthalmopathy during 18 months of follow-up. Hyperthyroidism patients were aged 18 to 65 years and newly diagnosed, with disease duration of less than 2 months. Any patient with an uncontrolled infection, another autoimmune disease, pregnancy or lactation was excluded. Diagnoses were based on clinical symptoms, serum thyroxine and TRAb, thyroid ultrasound and orbital computed tomography. For the first round of RT-PCR on the TCR CDR3, the HTBI primer set was used together with the Qiagen OneStep RT-PCR kit. Most expanded thyroid clonotypes (frequency above 0.001) were also found in blood, which suggests that blood repertoires may mirror thyroid immune responses. A model built on a 13 V-J signature distinguished ophthalmopathy from stable hyperthyroidism, reaching 85% to 90% sensitivity and around 81% specificity in cross-validation and 80%/75% in testing. In validation, progression to ophthalmopathy was predicted by the model with almost 71% sensitivity and 72.22% specificity, a median of about 6.4 months before onset. TCR V-J signatures able to tell the groups apart were searched for in a discovery cohort of some 97 patients, of whom 40 to 45 had Graves' ophthalmopathy and around 58 had stable Graves' hyperthyroidism. Prospective prediction of ophthalmopathy was tested in an independent validation cohort consisting of some 20 hyperthyroidism patients and around 17 patients who later progressed to ophthalmopathy. The 100 discovery patients were randomly split 7:3 into training and test sets. Thyroid tissue and blood T-cell repertoires from more than 5 Graves' hyperthyroidism patients were also compared in the study. After sampling, hyperthyroidism patients received methimazole starting at 30 mg daily, and ophthalmopathy patients received high-dose intravenous methylprednisolone. Libraries were constructed in a second round of multiplex PCR, after which size selection and purification were carried out. Sequencing of the libraries was done on an Illumina HiSeq2000 using paired-end 100 bp reads. SOAPnuke was used to process the raw data, throwing out any read that contained adapters or uncalled bases, had a mean Phred below 15, or lacked an exact constant-primer or identifier match. High-quality paired reads were merged with COPE v1.2.5, and unique nucleotide sequences were defined as clonotypes. Clonotypes were aligned to IMGT TRBV, TRBD and TRBJ reference segments using MiTCR v1.1. The analysis was restricted to V-J combinations with a frequency above 0.0001, which together covered just over 99% of the repertoires. The TCS score was defined as the ratio of F50 (clonal expansion) to E x V (chaos), calculated using BLOSUM62-based TCRdist between CDR3 peptides within each V-J. Welch's t-statistics and random forest reduced around 510 V-J features to about 12, which were used in a naive Bayes classifier (R e1071). Sample size was not statistically predetermined, and blinding of investigators to group allocation was not performed. The paper reports TCR Vbeta CDR3 sequencing of 130 to 150 peripheral blood samples: approximately 43 ophthalmopathy, about 75 hyperthyroidism and around 17 progressor patients.

The source material was peripheral blood mononuclear cells (PBMCs), sampled at new diagnosis, from a patient treated with antithyroid drugs. The clonotype originates from a woman aged 30 to 39 with Graves disease. Donor details come from another sample of the same person, matched by shared clones.

The sequence in DNA is TGTGCCAGTAGTACGGCAGTAGGACGAGAGACCCAGTACTTC. Its amino acids are CASSTAVGRETQYF. The chain is made from TRBV19 and TRBJ2-5, with the D gene uncertain. V and J lose 4 bases and 4 bases, and a span of 13 bases separates them. According to the germline V gene (reference sequence), CDR1 reads LNHDA and CDR2 reads SQIVND. There are 14 amino acids in the CDR3, from cysteine to phenylalanine inclusive. Just CDR3 DNA is preserved here, 42 bases in frame from base 1.